These T cell receptor beta chains were read from a single sample in a study of T-cell reconstitution after alpha-beta-depleted transplantation in children. Each CDR3 protein is one row after TCRdb ran MiXCR on the PCR reads. The table lists around 490,000 distinct CDR3 sequences, about an eighth of them singletons. Specimen: PBMCs, mostly from graft donor cells, collected 180 days after TCRalphabeta/CD19-depleted stem cell transplant. Receptor source: a female patient aged 2 to 10 who had a stem cell transplant for aplastic anemia, so the T cells may come from the graft donor. Both conserved end residues are part of each CDR3. The D gene is left open where the match is weak. Clone size appears in some rows only: once, few, many, or a class for an expanded clone.

clone size	D gene	J gene	CDR3 length	V gene	CDR3 protein	CDR3 DNA
few	TRBD2	TRBJ2-1	15	TRBV10-3	CAISGGLAGAHEQFF	TGTGCCATCAGTGGGGGACTAGCGGGAGCCCATGAGCAGTTCTTC
NA	TRBD2	TRBJ2-1	14	TRBV20-1	CSARGGGIYNEQFF	TGCAGTGCTAGAGGCGGGGGGATCTACAATGAGCAGTTCTTC
NA	NA	TRBJ1-1	15	TRBV15	CATSRRSRVDTEAFF	TGTGCCACCAGCAGACGCTCTCGGGTGGACACTGAAGCTTTCTTT
many	NA	TRBJ2-1	14	TRBV10-3	CAIRADVSYNEQFF	TGTGCCATCAGGGCGGACGTGTCCTACAATGAGCAGTTCTTC
many	TRBD2	TRBJ2-7	13	TRBV6-1	CASSAGGPYEQYF	TGTGCCAGCAGTGCGGGGGGTCCCTACGAGCAGTACTTC
NA	TRBD2	TRBJ2-3	15	TRBV29-1	CSAIITSGRTDTQYF	TGCAGCGCCATAATTACTAGCGGGAGGACAGATACGCAGTATTTT
NA	TRBD2	TRBJ2-5	16	TRBV27	CASKPRLAGVGETQYF	TGTGCCAGCAAACCGCGGCTTGCGGGAGTTGGGGAGACCCAGTACTTC
few	TRBD1	TRBJ1-1	15	TRBV9	CASSGHGTGNTEAFF	TGTGCCAGCAGCGGCCACGGGACAGGGAACACTGAAGCTTTCTTT
NA	NA	TRBJ2-1	17	TRBV7-2	CASSLWTRGRFYNEQFF	TGTGCCAGCAGCTTGTGGACTAGGGGGCGATTTTACAATGAGCAGTTCTTC
few	NA	TRBJ2-2	17	TRBV6-1	CASKWRRTSGGTGELFF	TGTGCCAGCAAGTGGCGCCGAACGTCCGGGGGCACCGGGGAGCTGTTTTTT
many	TRBD2	TRBJ2-5	18	TRBV29-1	CSVEFGPRTSGSLETQYF	TGCAGCGTTGAATTCGGGCCCAGGACTAGCGGGAGCTTAGAGACCCAGTACTTC
few	TRBD2	TRBJ2-5	18	TRBV9	CASSVVFWDREEGETQYF	TGTGCCAGCAGCGTAGTATTTTGGGACCGGGAGGAGGGAGAGACCCAGTACTTC
many	TRBD2	TRBJ2-4	19	TRBV11-1	CASSLEMGLAGEVAYIQYF	TGTGCCAGCAGCTTAGAGATGGGACTAGCGGGAGAAGTTGCTTACATTCAGTACTTC
NA	NA	TRBJ2-3	12	TRBV29-1	CSVDPRGDTQYF	TGCAGCGTAGACCCCCGCGGCGATACGCAGTATTTT
NA	NA	TRBJ2-1	15	TRBV6-9	CASSTALQTDNEQFF	TGTGCCAGCAGTACCGCCCTCCAGACTGACAATGAGCAGTTCTTC
many	NA	TRBJ1-5	12	TRBV7-2	CASGFSNQPQHF	TGTGCCAGCGGTTTTTCCAATCAGCCCCAGCATTTT
many	NA	TRBJ1-1	14	TRBV3-1	CASSQVAQGTEAFF	TGTGCCAGCAGCCAAGTAGCGCAAGGGACTGAAGCTTTCTTT
few	TRBD2	TRBJ2-7	19	TRBV5-1	CASSLTGLAGGPGWYEQYF	TGCGCCAGCAGCTTGACCGGACTAGCGGGAGGGCCTGGGTGGTACGAGCAGTACTTC
few	NA	TRBJ1-5	13	TRBV20-1	CSATGTMKDVQHF	TGCAGTGCTACCGGGACAATGAAAGACGTCCAGCATTTT
few	TRBD1	TRBJ1-1	17	TRBV6-5	CASSYRGQGALSTEAFF	TGTGCCAGCAGTTATCGTGGACAGGGGGCCCTGAGCACTGAAGCTTTCTTT
few	TRBD2	TRBJ2-1	12	TRBV20-1	CGQTSGYNEQFF	TGCGGACAGACTAGCGGTTACAATGAGCAGTTCTTC
NA	TRBD2	TRBJ2-3	15	TRBV19	CASSIGGRSTDTQYF	TGTGCCAGTAGTATCGGCGGGAGAAGCACAGATACGCAGTATTTT
NA	NA	TRBJ2-6	16	TRBV29-1	CSVEWDGVSGANVLTF	TGCAGCGTTGAATGGGACGGGGTCTCTGGGGCCAACGTCCTGACTTTC
many	TRBD1	TRBJ1-1	17	TRBV5-1	CASSSARPGQRNTEAFF	TGCGCCAGCAGCTCCGCAAGGCCGGGACAGAGGAACACTGAAGCTTTCTTT
many	NA	TRBJ1-4	16	TRBV4-3	CASSQDSHQPNEKLFF	TGCGCCAGCAGCCAAGATAGTCATCAGCCTAATGAAAAACTGTTTTTT
few	NA	TRBJ2-3	15	TRBV7-6	CASSLSQGRIDTQYF	TGTGCCAGCAGCTTATCACAGGGTCGGATAGATACGCAGTATTTT
few	NA	TRBJ1-1	15	TRBV5-1	CASSLDRYMNTEAFF	TGCGCCAGCAGCTTAGACAGGTACATGAACACTGAAGCTTTCTTT
NA	TRBD1	TRBJ2-7	14	TRBV20-1	CSARQTGGPYEQYF	TGCAGTGCTAGACAGACAGGGGGCCCCTACGAGCAGTACTTC